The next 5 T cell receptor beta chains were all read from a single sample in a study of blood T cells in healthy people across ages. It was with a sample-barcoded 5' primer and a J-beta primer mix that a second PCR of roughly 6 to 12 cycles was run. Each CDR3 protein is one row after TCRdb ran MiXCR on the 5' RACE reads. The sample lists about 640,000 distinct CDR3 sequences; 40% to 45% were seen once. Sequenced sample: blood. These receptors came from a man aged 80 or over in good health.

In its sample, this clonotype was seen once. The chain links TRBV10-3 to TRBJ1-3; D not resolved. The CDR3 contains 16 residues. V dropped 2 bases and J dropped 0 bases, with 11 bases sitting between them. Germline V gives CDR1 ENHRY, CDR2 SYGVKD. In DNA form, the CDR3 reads TGTGCCATCAGTGAGAGGGAAGCCAGCTCTGGAAACACCATATATTTT. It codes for CAISEREASSGNTIYF.

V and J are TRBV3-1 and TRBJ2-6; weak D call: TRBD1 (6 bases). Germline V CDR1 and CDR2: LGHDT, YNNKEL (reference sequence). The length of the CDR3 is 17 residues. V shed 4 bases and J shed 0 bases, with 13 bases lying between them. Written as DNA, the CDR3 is TGTGCCAGCAGCCGGGGGCAGGGAAACTCTGGGGCCAACGTCCTGACTTTC. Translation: CASSRGQGNSGANVLTF.

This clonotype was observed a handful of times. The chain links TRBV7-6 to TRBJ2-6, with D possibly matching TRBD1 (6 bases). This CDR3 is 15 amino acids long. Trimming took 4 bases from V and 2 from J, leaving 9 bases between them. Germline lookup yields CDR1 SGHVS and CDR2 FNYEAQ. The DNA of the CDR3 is TGTGCCAGCAGCTCCTCAGGGGCTGGGGCCAACGTCCTGACTTTC. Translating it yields CASSSSGAGANVLTF.

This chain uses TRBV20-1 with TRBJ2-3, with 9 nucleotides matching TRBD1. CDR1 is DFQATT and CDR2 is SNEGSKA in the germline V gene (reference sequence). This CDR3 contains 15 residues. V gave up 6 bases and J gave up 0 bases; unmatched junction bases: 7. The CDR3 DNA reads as TGCAGTGCCAAAGACAGGGGGGCTAGCACAGATACGCAGTATTTT. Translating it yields CSAKDRGASTDTQYF.

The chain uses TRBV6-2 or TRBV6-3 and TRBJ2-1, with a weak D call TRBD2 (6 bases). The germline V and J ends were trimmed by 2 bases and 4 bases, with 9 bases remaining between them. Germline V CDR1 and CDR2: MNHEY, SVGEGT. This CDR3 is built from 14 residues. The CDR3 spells CASSYPAGYNEQFF. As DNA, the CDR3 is TGTGCCAGCAGTTACCCGGCGGGGTACAATGAGCAGTTCTTC.